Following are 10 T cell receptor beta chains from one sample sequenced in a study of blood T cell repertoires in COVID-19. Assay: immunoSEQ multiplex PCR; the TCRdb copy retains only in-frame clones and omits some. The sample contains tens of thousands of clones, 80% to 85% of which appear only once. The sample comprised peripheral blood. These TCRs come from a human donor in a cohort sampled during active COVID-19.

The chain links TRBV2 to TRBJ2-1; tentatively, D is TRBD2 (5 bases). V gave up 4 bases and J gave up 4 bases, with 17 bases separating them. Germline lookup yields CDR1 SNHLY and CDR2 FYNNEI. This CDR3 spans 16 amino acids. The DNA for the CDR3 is TGTGCCAGCAGTGTTTCCCCGGTAGCGCAATACAATGAGCAGTTCTTC. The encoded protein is CASSVSPVAQYNEQFF.

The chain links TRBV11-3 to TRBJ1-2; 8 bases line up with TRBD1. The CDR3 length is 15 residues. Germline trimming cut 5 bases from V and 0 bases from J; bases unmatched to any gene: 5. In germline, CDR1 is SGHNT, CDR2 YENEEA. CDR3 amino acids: CASSPRDRPNYGYTF. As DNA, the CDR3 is TGTGCCAGCAGCCCTCGGGACAGGCCTAACTATGGCTACACCTTC.

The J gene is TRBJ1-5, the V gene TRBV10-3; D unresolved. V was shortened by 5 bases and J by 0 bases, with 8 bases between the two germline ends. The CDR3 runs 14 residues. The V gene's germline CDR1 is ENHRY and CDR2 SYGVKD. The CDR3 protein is CAISTADSNQPQHF. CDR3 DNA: TGTGCCATCAGTACAGCAGATAGCAATCAGCCCCAGCATTTT.

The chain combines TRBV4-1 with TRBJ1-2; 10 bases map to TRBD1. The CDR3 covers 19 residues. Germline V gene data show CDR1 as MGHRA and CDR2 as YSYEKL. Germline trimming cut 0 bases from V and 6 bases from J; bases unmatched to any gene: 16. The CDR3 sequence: CASSQDRPGTGAKGDGYTF. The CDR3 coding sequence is TGCGCCAGCAGCCAAGATCGGCCCGGGACAGGGGCCAAAGGAGATGGCTACACCTTC.

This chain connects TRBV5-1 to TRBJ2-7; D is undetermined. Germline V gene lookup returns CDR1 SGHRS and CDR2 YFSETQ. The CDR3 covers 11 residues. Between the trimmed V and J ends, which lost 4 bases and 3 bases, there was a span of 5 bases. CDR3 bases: TGCGCCAGCAGCGACAACTACGAGCAGTACTTC. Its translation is CASSDNYEQYF.

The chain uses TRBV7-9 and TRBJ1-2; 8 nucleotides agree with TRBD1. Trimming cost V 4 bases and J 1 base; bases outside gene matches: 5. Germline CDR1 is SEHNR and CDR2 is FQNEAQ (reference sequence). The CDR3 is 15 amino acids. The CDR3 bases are TGTGCCAGCAGCTCCCGACAGGGGCTTAACTATGGCTACACCTTC. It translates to CASSSRQGLNYGYTF.

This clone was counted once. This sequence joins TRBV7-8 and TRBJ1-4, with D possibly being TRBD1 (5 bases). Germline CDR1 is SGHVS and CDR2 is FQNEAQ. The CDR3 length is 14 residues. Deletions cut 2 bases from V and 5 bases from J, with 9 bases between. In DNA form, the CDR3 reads TGTGCCAGCAGCTTATTGGCAGGGAATGAAAAACTGTTTTTT. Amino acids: CASSLLAGNEKLFF.

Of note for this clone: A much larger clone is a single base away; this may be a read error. The CDR3 here is CVSSIYSSDEQYF. CDR3 in DNA: TGTGTCAGTAGTATATACTCTTCTGACGAGCAGTACTTC. The V call is TRBV19, the J call TRBJ2-7; D ambiguous. The CDR3 has 13 amino acids. The germline V gene encodes CDR1 LNHDA and CDR2 SQIVND (reference sequence).

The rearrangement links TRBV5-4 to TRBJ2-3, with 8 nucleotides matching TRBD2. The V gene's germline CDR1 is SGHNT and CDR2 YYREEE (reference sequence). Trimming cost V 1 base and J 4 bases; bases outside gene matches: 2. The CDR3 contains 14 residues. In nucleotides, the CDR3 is TGTGCCAGCAGCTTGTACGGGGGGGCAGATACGCAGTATTTT. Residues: CASSLYGGADTQYF. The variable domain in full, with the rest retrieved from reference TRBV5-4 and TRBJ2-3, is ETGVTQSPTHLIKTRGQQVTLRCSSQSGHNTVSWYQQALGQGPQFIFQYYREEENGRGNFPPRFSGLQFPNYSSELNVNALELDDSALYLCASSLYGGADTQYFGPGTRLTVL.

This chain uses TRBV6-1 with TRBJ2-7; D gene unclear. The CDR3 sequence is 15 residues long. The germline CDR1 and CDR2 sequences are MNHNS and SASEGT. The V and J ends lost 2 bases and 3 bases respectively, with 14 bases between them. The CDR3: CASSELALSGYEQYF. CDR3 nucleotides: TGTGCCAGCAGTGAACTGGCCCTCTCGGGCTACGAGCAGTACTTC.